The present T cell receptor beta chain was sequenced within a study of shared clonotypes between healthy human individuals (TCRdb year 2020). Turning to the overall study: The cohort comprised a couple of women and a few men aged 18 to 49 years. For each donor, CD4 naive and CD4 memory were each run on three plates, CD8 naive on two plates, and CD8 memory on one plate. To estimate repertoire size and how much clonotypes are shared between individuals, the study performed deep sequencing of blood TCR repertoires from five healthy adults. To increase sequencing depth and limit assay-specific biases, TCR repertoire library preparation and sequencing were carried out by different laboratories using diverse techniques. Per donor, leukapheresis produced somewhere between about 0.9 and 9 billion PBMCs. Overall study outcomes, separate from this receptor: Sampling was restricted to blood, and TCR repertoires in tissue are likely to differ from TCR repertoires in blood. Compared with non-shared clonotypes, clonotypes shared by all four sorted-subset donors had higher generation probabilities. Based on pairwise subsampling, the degree of clonotype sharing among donors was expected to be affected by sequencing depth. The small number of donors limited the genetic and exposure-history diversity represented. Approximately 4.8% of naive CD4, roughly 3.5% of naive CD8, approximately 2% of memory CD4, and about 0.4% of memory CD8 clonotypes were shared across several donors. Even with the large sequencing depth, rarefaction of the sorted-subset datasets indicated that sequencing was incomplete. Naive subsets generally had larger estimated clonotype richness than memory subsets.

Healthy HIV-negative adults with no recently reported acute infections or vaccinations were included as donors. Only Caucasian adults living in Nashville, Tennessee, USA were represented among the donors. Magnetic negative selection was used to enrich CD4+ T cells, after which naive cells were positively selected on CD45RA and the negative fraction became the memory subset. After blood collection by leukapheresis, PBMCs were isolated using Ficoll-Histopaque density gradient centrifugation and then cryopreserved in the vapor phase of liquid nitrogen. Purity and quantity of every magnetically sorted T cell population were checked by analytical flow cytometry. Genomic DNA was isolated from each sorted fraction and quantified by UV absorbance on a Nanodrop 2000c. According to the germline V gene, CDR1 reads SGHVS and CDR2 reads FQNEAQ. The CDR3 runs 18 residues from the cysteine to the phenylalanine. Just the 54-base CDR3 DNA is kept, in frame starting at base 1. Trimming costs V 5 bases and J 0 bases, and their ends lie 17 bases apart.

Using the deep immunoSEQ assay, multiplex PCR amplified TCR CDR3 regions from genomic DNA. Extracted genomic DNA from each cell subset was spread evenly across all wells of several immunoSEQ 96-well plates, with each plate serving as a replicate. Each replicate PCR for sorted subsets received approximately 200 ng genomic DNA, equal to 30,000 or so T cell genomes. The purified libraries were quantified using a Qubit 3.0 fluorometer, sized with a Bioanalyzer 2100, and then quantified again using the KAPA Library Quantification kit. Each immunoSEQ 96-well plate was sequenced on its own single-read 150-cycle Illumina NextSeq 550 flow cell. The original pipeline was this. Because the immunoSEQ output included only junctional sequences and no quality scores, the filtering could not be the same as the filtering used for full-length reads. To assign V/J genes and CDR3, sequences were annotated using PyIR, a Python wrapper for IgBLAST v1.9, with IMGT germline references. Any read was removed if the V/J assignment was weak (E-value above 1e-6), the CDR3 was missing, or the read contained stop codons, out-of-frame junctions, or ambiguous translated residues. V3J clonotypes were defined by identical inferred V gene, J gene, and CDR3 amino acid sequence. To compute the percentage overlap between repertoires, the number of shared unique clonotypes was divided by the size of the smaller repertoire. Three approaches were used to assess repertoire richness: RTK rarefaction, the Chao1 estimator, and Recon v2.1 estimates of unobserved clonotypes. OLGA was used to compute generation probabilities for all TCRbeta clonotypes that the gDNA method yielded from a handful of donors. TCRdb obtained this table from immuneACCESS and retained in-frame rearrangements with V and J assigned. These tables miss some clones; where compared with another copy, unresolved V genes account for less than half of the shortfall, and the remainder is unexplained. V, J and clone size derive from that table, while D and trimming were established from the DNA sequence. The sample data list more than 1 million clones, and approximately 78% of these were observed just once. The ten biggest clones cover roughly 0.56% of the sample.

On this clone: The antigen it recognizes is unknown. Base qualities are not recorded, but no much larger clone differs from it by a single base.

The sequenced material came from memory CD4+ T cells from PBMCs. The intended sense of this specimen's cell subset or site label: CD45RA-negative fraction. The chain couples TRBV7-8 to TRBJ2-6; the D gene is not confidently resolved. The TCR was taken from a man aged 18 to 35 in good health. Some clones in this sample may be carry-over from other donors' samples. The DNA sequence follows: TGTGCCAGCAGCCTCCTCACCCTTGGGCCCTCTGGGGCCAACGTCCTGACTTTC. Its protein is CASSLLTLGPSGANVLTF.